The TCR beta chain described here comes from a study of glioma-infiltrating T cells (dated by TCRdb to the mid-2010s). For the study in its entirety: Low-grade gliomas were WHO grade II oligodendrogliomas or astrocytomas, and glioblastomas were WHO grade IV tumors sampled at initial rather than recurrent diagnosis. The sequencing target for blood libraries was roughly 4.5- to 11-fold coverage of 950,000 to 1,000,000 peripheral T cells. Before surgery, glioma patients were given dexamethasone for six or fewer days. To measure how far tissue and blood T-cell populations diverged, each tissue-infiltrating repertoire was compared against the peripheral blood repertoire of the same patient. Three low-grade glioma patients, several primary glioblastoma patients, and three non-glioma patients who contributed non-neoplastic brain tissue made up the paired cohort. The study sequenced TCR alpha- and beta-chain repertoires from glioma tissue, from non-neoplastic brain tissue and from matched peripheral blood mononuclear cells.

Immediately after resection, surgical brain or tumor specimens were cryofrozen in liquid nitrogen, with peripheral blood cells collected concurrently. The iRepertoire nested amplicon-rescue multiplex PCR (arm-PCR) platform was used to amplify TCR alpha and beta CDR3 regions from RNA. The input for one-step reverse transcription and amplification was roughly 90-450 ng of either tissue mRNA or PBMC total RNA. Following bead purification, Illumina adapters were added by a secondary multiplex PCR, and the libraries were gel-purified between 200 and 400 bp. Internal 6-nucleotide barcodes were carried by the libraries and were used for demultiplexing. The libraries were sequenced on an Illumina MiSeq using 2x220 or 2x250 nucleotide paired-end reads. On the authors' methods: Paired reads were merged with FLASH 1.2.11 and aligned to the GRCh37 human genome with BWA-MEM before extracting TRA and TRB reads. For V and J assignment, an IMGT-derived reference of cassette sequences and CDR3 motifs that included pseudogenes was used. Reads were translated in three frames, and productive CDR3s were defined by a C…FGXG motif without stop codons. Unique combinations of V-J cassette pair and CDR3 amino acid sequence were defined as clonotypes. Reads were filtered by Hamming distance, with the threshold set by the sequence error rate of each sample in mapped regions. TCRdb cleaned the public reads at Q25 with fastp, built clones with MiXCR and kept in-frame beta chains. Here each entry gathers all rows of one CDR3 protein and keeps the most common genes and DNA. For this entry, the V and J calls and clone size follow TCRdb and not the study's own pipeline. The sample yields a few hundred thousand distinct CDR3 sequences; 41% were counted once. Around 12% of the sample is in the top ten clones.

Summary of the overall study and its limitations: A signature set of shared blood CDR3 motifs marked patients with low tissue-blood divergence and was depleted in highly divergent patients. Only a very small number of CDR3 sequences turned up in both tissue and blood, a result put down to high CDR3 diversity combined with limited sampling. Small numbers underpinned the group comparisons: about eight glioblastoma patients, three low-grade glioma patients and three non-neoplastic patients. In non-neoplastic patients, VJ-independent divergence between tissue and blood fell below expectation, whereas in all gliomas, and especially in low-grade gliomas, the divergence rose above expectation.

Note on this clonotype: The clone's antigen remains unknown. Per-nucleotide qualities are absent, and no much larger clonotype sits a single base away.

Material for sequencing was glioma tissue, nonneoplastic brain tissue, or PBMCs (not recorded which). The clonotype comes from a human donor with low-grade glioma or glioblastoma, undergoing nonglioma brain surgery, or in good health (not recorded which).

The sequenced DNA is TGTGCCAGCAGCTCAGGGGCCCCGGGAGAGACCCAGTACTTC. The resulting protein is CASSSGAPGETQYF. In this chain, TRBV13 is recombined with TRBJ2-5; the D region possibly corresponds to TRBD1 (6 bases align). The germline V gene (reference sequence) gives CDR1 as PRHDT and CDR2 as FYEKMQ. V is pared back by 4 bases and J by 4 bases, with 13 bases lying between the germline termini. From the cysteine through the phenylalanine, the CDR3 covers 14 amino acids. Only CDR3 DNA is held: 42 bases, read in frame from base 1.